The next 7 T cell receptor beta chains were all read from a single sample in a study of post-analysis software for immune sequencing data. Study-level results: In patients, TRBV5-6, TRBV5-1 and TRBV20-1 belonged to five TRBV segments found more frequently than in controls.

Unique-molecular-identifier-tagged TCR beta cDNA libraries were used. MiXCR, run by TCRdb on the PCR reads, gives a single entry per CDR3 protein. The sample consists of 350,000 to 500,000 distinct CDR3 sequences, about 39% of them appearing once. Their specific antigens are unknown. Sequenced material: blood. The receptors stem from a girl under 10 years old with multiple sclerosis.

The chain employs TRBV20-1 and TRBJ1-5; TRBD1 might be the D (5 bases). The germline CDR1 and CDR2 sequences are DFQATT and SNEGSKA (reference sequence). This CDR3 has 12 amino acids. V was trimmed by 2 bases and J by 4 bases, leaving 6 bases between them. The CDR3 region has the DNA TGCAGTGCTAGAAGACAGAATCAGCCCCAGCATTTT. As protein: CSARRQNQPQHF.

This clonotype has just a few counts. V is TRBV15 and J is TRBJ2-5; D tentatively reads TRBD1 or TRBD2 (5 bases each). The closer fit of TRBJ2-7 to the DNA end suggests the J call may be wrong. Germline V gene data show CDR1 as LNHNV and CDR2 as YYDKDF (reference sequence). The CDR3 consists of 13 residues. This CDR3 is CATSRGGVHEQYF. The DNA for the CDR3 is TGTGCCACCAGCAGAGGAGGGGTCCACGAGCAGTACTTC.

The chain uses TRBV6-5 and TRBJ2-4, with D perhaps TRBD2 (7 bases). Germline values: CDR1 MNHEY, CDR2 SVGAGI. This CDR3 comprises 16 residues. Trimming removed 2 bases from V and 1 base from J, with 12 bases in between. The CDR3, as DNA: TGTGCCAGCAGTTACACAGGGAGGGGGGCCAAAAACATTCAGTACTTC. It encodes CASSYTGRGAKNIQYF.

This sequence joins TRBV7-2 and TRBJ2-2, with 7 positions matching TRBD2. The CDR3 runs 16 residues. The trim removed 2 bases at V and 11 bases at J, leaving 14 bases unmatched. CDR1 and CDR2 from the germline V gene are SGHTA and FQGNSA. This chain's CDR3 is CASSLYPGGHTPELFF. The DNA of the CDR3 is TGTGCCAGCAGCTTATATCCGGGAGGCCATACACCAGAGCTGTTTTTT. Looking up the rest from reference TRBV7-2 and TRBJ2-2 gives the full variable domain: GAGVSQSPSNKVTEKGKDVELRCDPISGHTALYWYRQSLGQGLEFLIYFQGNSAPDKSGLPSDRFSAERTGGSVSTLTIQRTQQEDSAVYLCASSLYPGGHTPELFFGEGSRLTVL.

This chain joins TRBV5-1 and TRBJ2-1; 14 bases are a match to TRBD2. Trimming removed 0 bases from V and 7 bases from J; junction bases left unmatched: 15. The CDR3 extends over 20 amino acids. The germline gives CDR1 SGHRS, CDR2 YFSETQ. For the CDR3, the DNA is TGCGCCAGCAGCTTGGCCCCGACTAGCGGGAGGGCCCTCACCGGGAATGAGCAGTTCTTC. Its protein is CASSLAPTSGRALTGNEQFF.

The rearrangement joins TRBV4-3 to TRBJ2-7; D might be TRBD1 (6 bases). The CDR3 is 15 residues long. The V end lost 2 bases, the J end lost 2 bases, and 13 bases lay between the germline ends. The germline CDR1 and CDR2 sequences are LGHNA and YSLEER. The CDR3 protein is CASSQMQGRTYEQYF. In DNA, the CDR3 is TGCGCCAGCAGCCAAATGCAGGGGCGCACCTACGAGCAGTACTTC.

This chain joins TRBV28 and TRBJ1-2; 10 bases align to TRBD1. The CDR3 sequence is 15 residues long. V dropped 2 bases and J dropped 8; count of bases not matched to a gene: 8. Germline V lookup: CDR1 MDHEN, CDR2 SYDVKM. CDR3 amino acids: CASSLGQGVDKGYTF. The CDR3 nucleotides read TGTGCCAGCAGTTTAGGACAGGGGGTTGATAAGGGCTACACCTTC.